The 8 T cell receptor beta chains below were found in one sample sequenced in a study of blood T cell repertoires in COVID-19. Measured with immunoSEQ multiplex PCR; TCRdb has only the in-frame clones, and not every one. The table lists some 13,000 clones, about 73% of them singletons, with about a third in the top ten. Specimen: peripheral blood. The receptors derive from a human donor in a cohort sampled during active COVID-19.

CDR3 sequence: CATSGPGDQPQHF. The DNA of the CDR3 is TGTGCCACCAGTGGCCCAGGGGATCAGCCCCAGCATTTT. The chain combines TRBV24-1 with TRBJ1-5; D is perhaps TRBD1 (6 bases). V lost 5 bases, J lost 5 bases, and 9 bases lay in between. The germline gives CDR1 KGHDR, CDR2 SFDVKD. The CDR3 loop spans 13 amino acids.

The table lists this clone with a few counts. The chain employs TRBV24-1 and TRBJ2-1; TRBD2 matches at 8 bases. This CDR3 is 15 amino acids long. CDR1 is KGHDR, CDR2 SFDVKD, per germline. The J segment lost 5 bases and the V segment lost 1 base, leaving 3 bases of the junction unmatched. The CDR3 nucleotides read TGTGCCACCAGTGATTTAAGCGGGGGTAACAATGAGCAGTTCTTC. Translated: CATSDLSGGNNEQFF.

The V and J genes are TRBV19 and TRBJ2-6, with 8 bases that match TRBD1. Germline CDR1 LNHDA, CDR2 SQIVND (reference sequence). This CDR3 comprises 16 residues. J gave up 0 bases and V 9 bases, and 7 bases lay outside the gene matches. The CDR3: CASERQGTSGANVLTF. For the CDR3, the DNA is TGTGCCAGCGAGAGACAGGGGACCTCTGGGGCCAACGTCCTGACTTTC.

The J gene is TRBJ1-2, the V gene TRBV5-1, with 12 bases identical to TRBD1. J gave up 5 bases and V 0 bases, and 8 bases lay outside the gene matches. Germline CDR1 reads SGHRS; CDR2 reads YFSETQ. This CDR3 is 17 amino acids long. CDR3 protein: CASSLALGQGAFYGYTF. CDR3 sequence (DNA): TGCGCCAGCAGCTTGGCCCTGGGACAGGGGGCCTTTTATGGCTACACCTTC. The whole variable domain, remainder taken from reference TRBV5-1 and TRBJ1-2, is KAGVTQTPRYLIKTRGQQVTLSCSPISGHRSVSWYQQTPGQGLQFLFEYFSETQRNKGNFPGRFSGRQFSNSRSEMNVSTLELGDSALYLCASSLALGQGAFYGYTFGSGTRLTVV.

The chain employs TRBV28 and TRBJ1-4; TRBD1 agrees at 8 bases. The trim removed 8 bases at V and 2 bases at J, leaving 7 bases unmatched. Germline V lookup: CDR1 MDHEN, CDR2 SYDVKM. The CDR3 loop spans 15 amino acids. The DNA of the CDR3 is TGTGCCAGCTACCCCAGGGGGCGGACTAATGAAAAACTGTTTTTT. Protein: CASYPRGRTNEKLFF. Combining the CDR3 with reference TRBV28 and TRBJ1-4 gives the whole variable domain DVKVTQSSRYLVKRTGEKVFLECVQDMDHENMFWYRQDPGLGLRLIYFSYDVKMKEKGDIPEGYSVSREKKERFSLILESASTNQTSMYLCASYPRGRTNEKLFFGSGTQLSVL.

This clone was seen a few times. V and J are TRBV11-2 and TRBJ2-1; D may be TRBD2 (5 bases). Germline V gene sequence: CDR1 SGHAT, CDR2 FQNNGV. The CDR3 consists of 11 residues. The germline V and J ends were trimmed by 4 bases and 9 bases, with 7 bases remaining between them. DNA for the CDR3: TGTGCCAGCAGCTACGAGGGTGAGCAGTTCTTC. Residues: CASSYEGEQFF.

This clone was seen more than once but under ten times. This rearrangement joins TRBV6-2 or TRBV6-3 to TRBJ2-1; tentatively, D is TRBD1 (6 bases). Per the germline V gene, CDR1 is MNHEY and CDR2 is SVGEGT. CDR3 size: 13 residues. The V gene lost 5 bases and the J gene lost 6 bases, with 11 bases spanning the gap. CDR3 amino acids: CASSLTGPNEQFF. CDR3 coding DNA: TGTGCCAGCAGTCTGACAGGCCCCAATGAGCAGTTCTTC.

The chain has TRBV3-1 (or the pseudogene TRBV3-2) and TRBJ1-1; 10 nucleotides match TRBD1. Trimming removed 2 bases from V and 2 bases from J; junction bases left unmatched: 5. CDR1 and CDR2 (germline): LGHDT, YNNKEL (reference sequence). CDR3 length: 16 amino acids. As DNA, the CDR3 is TGTGCCAGCAGCCAACGACGGGACAGGGGAAACACTGAAGCTTTCTTT. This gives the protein CASSQRRDRGNTEAFF.